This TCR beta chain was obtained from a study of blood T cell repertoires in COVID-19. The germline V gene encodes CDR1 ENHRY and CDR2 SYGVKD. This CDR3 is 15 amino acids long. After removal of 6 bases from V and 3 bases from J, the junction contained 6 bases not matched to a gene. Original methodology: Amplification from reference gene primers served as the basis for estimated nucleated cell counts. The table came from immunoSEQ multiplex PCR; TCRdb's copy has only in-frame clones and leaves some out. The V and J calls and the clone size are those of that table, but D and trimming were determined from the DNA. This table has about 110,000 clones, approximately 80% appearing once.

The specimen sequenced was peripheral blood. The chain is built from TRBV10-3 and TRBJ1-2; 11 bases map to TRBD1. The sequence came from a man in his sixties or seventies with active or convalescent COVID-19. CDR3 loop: CAIRGQGVKDYGYTF. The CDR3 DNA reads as TGTGCCATCAGGGGACAGGGGGTGAAGGACTATGGCTACACCTTC.